These 23 T cell receptor beta chains came from one sample sequenced in a study of cytomegalovirus exposure and HLA in healthy donors. The PCR used 60 Vbeta and 13 Jbeta primers. Sequencing was performed with immunoSEQ multiplex PCR; in TCRdb, only in-frame clones are kept and a portion is missing. This table has around 140,000 clones, 65% to 85% appearing once. The sample taken for sequencing was PBMCs. These receptors were collected from a male donor in good health and CMV-seronegative.

This chain connects TRBV7-2 to TRBJ2-7; possibly TRBD2 for D (5 bases). The CDR3 is 16 amino acids. Trimming removed 3 bases at V and 5 bases at J, with 20 bases between. Germline assignment: CDR1 SGHTA and CDR2 FQGNSA. The DNA for the CDR3 is TGTGCCAGCAGCTTTAAGACTAACCGACGCCGGGACGAGCAGTACTTC. Amino acids: CASSFKTNRRRDEQYF.

The V and J genes are TRBV4-1 and TRBJ2-1, with 9 nucleotides matching TRBD2. V was pared by 4 bases and J by 8 bases, with 3 bases of the junction left unmatched. The CDR3 totals 13 residues. CDR1 and CDR2 from the germline V gene are MGHRA and YSYEKL. The CDR3 DNA follows: TGCGCCAGCAGCCCCAGCGGGGGGCATGAGCAGTTCTTC. It translates to CASSPSGGHEQFF.

The chain couples TRBV4-1 to TRBJ2-3, with D perhaps TRBD2 (6 bases). Trimming shortened V by 4 bases and J by 7 bases, and 18 bases separated the two germline ends. The V gene's germline CDR1 is MGHRA and CDR2 YSYEKL. The CDR3 sequence is 15 residues long. CDR3 amino acids: CASSRDRDSRNTQYF. CDR3 sequence (DNA): TGCGCCAGCAGCCGGGACCGGGACTCACGGAATACGCAGTATTTT.

The chain recombines TRBV7-3 with TRBJ1-5, with D possibly matching TRBD1 (5 bases). This CDR3 comprises 13 residues. The germline V gene encodes CDR1 SGHTA and CDR2 FQGTGA. The V end lost 5 bases, the J end lost 8 bases, and 13 bases lay between the germline ends. The CDR3 loop reads CASSPNGGEPQHF. CDR3 sequence (DNA): TGTGCCAGCAGCCCTAACGGGGGGGAGCCCCAGCATTTT.

This clone was counted a few times. The V call is TRBV4-3, the J call TRBJ1-3; D is ambiguous. The germline CDR1 and CDR2 sequences are LGHNA and YSLEER. The CDR3 length is 15 residues. V was pared by 3 bases and J by 0 bases, with 9 bases between. The CDR3 sequence is CASSHGVGSGNTIYF. For the CDR3, the DNA is TGCGCCAGCAGCCACGGGGTAGGCTCTGGAAACACCATATATTTT.

The chain carries TRBV19 and TRBJ2-1; D gene unclear. CDR3 size: 16 residues. The germline CDR1 and CDR2 sequences are LNHDA and SQIVND (reference sequence). V was trimmed by 0 bases and J by 2 bases, leaving 11 bases between them. This CDR3 is CASSIDAIQAYNEQFF. The CDR3 nucleotides read TGTGCCAGTAGTATAGATGCGATCCAAGCCTACAATGAGCAGTTCTTC.

The count of this clone is one. The rearrangement joins TRBV5-4 to TRBJ2-2; weak D call: TRBD2 (5 bases). V was pared by 0 bases and J by 6 bases, with 9 bases between. Germline CDR1 and CDR2: SGHNT and YYREEE (reference sequence). CDR3 length: 14 residues. The CDR3 sequence: CASSLGASPGELFF. The CDR3 DNA is TGTGCCAGCAGCTTGGGGGCTAGCCCCGGGGAGCTGTTTTTT. Full variable domain (missing parts from reference TRBV5-4 and TRBJ2-2): ETGVTQSPTHLIKTRGQQVTLRCSSQSGHNTVSWYQQALGQGPQFIFQYYREEENGRGNFPPRFSGLQFPNYSSELNVNALELDDSALYLCASSLGASPGELFFGEGSRLTVL.

This chain connects TRBV7-9 to TRBJ2-7, with 8 bases identical to TRBD1. Germline-derived CDR1 and CDR2 are SEHNR and FQNEAQ (reference sequence). The trim removed 5 bases at V and 1 base at J, leaving 1 base unmatched. The CDR3 runs to 13 residues. The CDR3 bases are TGTGCCAGCAGCGGACAGGGTTCCTACGAGCAGTACTTC. Translating gives CASSGQGSYEQYF.

The rearrangement joins TRBV10-1 to TRBJ2-1; 12 bases are a match to TRBD2. The ends lost 5 bases at V and 1 base at J; junction bases unmatched: 9. This CDR3 spans 18 amino acids. Germline lookup yields CDR1 WNHNN and CDR2 SYGVQD (reference sequence). CDR3 loop: CASSPRLAGVGSYNEQFF. Written as DNA, the CDR3 is TGCGCCAGCAGTCCTCGACTAGCGGGAGTAGGGTCCTACAATGAGCAGTTCTTC.

This clone has just one count. This chain uses TRBV5-1 with TRBJ1-2; 11 bases fit TRBD1. CDR3 length: 14 amino acids. Germline lookup yields CDR1 SGHRS and CDR2 YFSETQ. V lost 5 bases to trimming and J lost 5 bases; unmatched junction nucleotides: 5. CDR3 DNA sequence: TGCGCCAGCAGGGCCGGGACAGGGGGATATGGCTACACCTTC. Amino acids: CASRAGTGGYGYTF.

This chain links TRBV11-1 with TRBJ2-5; a weak D match, TRBD2 (7 bases). Trimming removed 2 bases from V and 5 bases from J, with 15 bases in between. Germline values: CDR1 SGHAT, CDR2 FQDESV (reference sequence). There are 15 residues in the CDR3. For the CDR3, the DNA is TGTGCCAGCAGCTTATTCGGGGGGCAGGAGGAGACCCAGTACTTC. Protein sequence: CASSLFGGQEETQYF.

This clone was seen a handful of times. This chain links TRBV28 with TRBJ1-2, with 9 bases that match TRBD1. The CDR3 is 16 amino acids. Germline V CDR1 and CDR2: MDHEN, SYDVKM. V lost 2 bases, J lost 3 bases, and 7 bases stayed unmatched. CDR3 in amino acids: CASSLASGQGYYGYTF. In DNA form, the CDR3 reads TGTGCCAGCAGTTTAGCCTCCGGACAGGGGTACTATGGCTACACCTTC.

The V call is TRBV7-2, the J call TRBJ2-3; 7 nucleotides align to TRBD2. The CDR3 spans 14 residues. Trimming took 3 bases from V and 5 from J; bases not matched to a gene: 5. The germline CDR1 and CDR2 sequences are SGHTA and FQGNSA. The CDR3 sequence: CASSLGEGGDTQYF. The DNA of the CDR3 is TGTGCCAGCAGCTTGGGGGAGGGCGGAGATACGCAGTATTTT.

The chain employs TRBV6-4 and TRBJ2-1, with TRBD2 identical over 12 bases. This CDR3 contains 15 residues. V trimming: 5 bases; J trimming: 8 bases; junction bases outside the gene matches: 7. Looked up from germline, CDR1 is MRHNA and CDR2 is SNTAGT. The CDR3 loop reads CASSPTSGSRDEQFF. CDR3 sequence (DNA): TGTGCCAGCAGTCCGACTAGCGGGAGTCGGGATGAGCAGTTCTTC.

The chain employs TRBV29-1 and TRBJ2-1; 9 nucleotides match TRBD1. V dropped 5 bases and J dropped 3; count of bases not matched to a gene: 5. Germline assignment: CDR1 SQVTM and CDR2 ANQGSEA. CDR3 length: 14 residues. The DNA of the CDR3 is TGCAGCGTTCCGGGACAGGGATTCTACAATGAGCAGTTCTTC. As protein: CSVPGQGFYNEQFF.

This clone was picked up a small number of times. V usage is TRBV7-9 and J usage is TRBJ2-1, with D maybe TRBD2 (6 bases). Germline V gene lookup returns CDR1 SEHNR and CDR2 FQNEAQ (reference sequence). V shed 6 bases and J shed 2 bases, with 14 bases lying between them. CDR3 length: 15 residues. CDR3 sequence reads: CASSSLGGAYNEQFF. Here the CDR3 DNA reads TGTGCCAGCAGTTCCCTTGGAGGGGCCTACAATGAGCAGTTCTTC.

V gene TRBV7-9 combines with J gene TRBJ2-3; TRBD2 matches 15 bases. The CDR3 length is 15 residues. Unmatched junction bases numbered 2, after V lost 5 bases and J lost 5 bases. CDR1 SEHNR and CDR2 FQNEAQ come from the germline V gene (reference sequence). Here the CDR3 DNA reads TGTGCCAGCAGCCTGGGACTAGCGGGGGGAGATACGCAGTATTTT. It encodes CASSLGLAGGDTQYF.

The chain couples TRBV5-4 to TRBJ2-2; 10 nucleotides align to TRBD2. Trimming removed 0 bases from V and 1 base from J; junction bases left unmatched: 3. CDR3 length equals 17 residues. CDR1 SGHNT and CDR2 YYREEE come from the germline V gene (reference sequence). The CDR3 protein is CASSLELAGVNTGELFF. For the CDR3, the DNA is TGTGCCAGCAGCTTGGAGCTAGCGGGGGTGAACACCGGGGAGCTGTTTTTT.

This chain uses TRBV27 with TRBJ2-2; D might be TRBD1 (5 bases). The germline V and J ends were trimmed by 6 bases and 7 bases, with 12 bases remaining between them. Germline CDR1 is MNHEY and CDR2 is SMNVEV (reference sequence). This CDR3 is built from 13 residues. CDR3 protein: CASRYQGGGELFF. Written as DNA, the CDR3 is TGTGCCAGCAGATATCAGGGTGGCGGGGAGCTGTTTTTT.

V usage is TRBV7-9 and J usage is TRBJ2-1; the D gene is possibly TRBD2 (6 bases). This CDR3 spans 15 amino acids. Per the germline V gene, CDR1 is SEHNR and CDR2 is FQNEAQ (reference sequence). V lost 8 bases and J lost 9, with 23 bases in between. In DNA, the CDR3 is TGTGCCAGCTTTGGAGCGGGCCTCAATCGGGGTGAGCAGTTCTTC. This gives the protein CASFGAGLNRGEQFF.

The V call is TRBV11-2, the J call TRBJ2-5, with D uncertain. Germline V gene data show CDR1 as SGHAT and CDR2 as FQNNGV. CDR3 size: 15 residues. With 5 bases removed from V and 0 bases from J, the gap between germline ends came to 13 bases. The DNA of the CDR3 is TGTGCCAGCAGCCCTATAGGCGGATACCAAGAGACCCAGTACTTC. Its protein is CASSPIGGYQETQYF.

This chain connects TRBV9 to TRBJ1-2; D gene unclear. Per the germline V gene, CDR1 is SGDLS and CDR2 is YYNGEE. CDR3 length: 15 residues. The ends were cut back, 0 bases at V and 3 bases at J, with 12 bases in the middle. CDR3 DNA: TGTGCCAGCAGCGTAGAAGCGGCCAACTACTATGGCTACACCTTC. Protein: CASSVEAANYYGYTF. Full variable domain (rest looked up from reference TRBV9 and TRBJ1-2): DSGVTQTPKHLITATGQRVTLRCSPRSGDLSVYWYQQSLDQGLQFLIQYYNGEERAKGNILERFSAQQFPDLHSELNLSSLELGDSALYFCASSVEAANYYGYTFGSGTRLTVV.

The rearrangement links TRBV6-1 to TRBJ1-2; weak D call: TRBD1 (5 bases). V lost 2 bases to trimming and J lost 8 bases, with 12 bases between them. The CDR3 spans 13 residues. CDR1 and CDR2 from the germline V gene are MNHNS and SASEGT. The CDR3 DNA reads as TGTGCCAGCAGTGAAAGGGTCAGGGAAGGCTACACCTTC. This sequence encodes CASSERVREGYTF.